These 10 T cell receptor beta chains were all obtained from the same sample, sequenced in a study of breast tumors, draining lymph nodes, adjacent tissues. MiXCR, run by TCRdb on the multiplex PCR reads, gives a single entry per CDR3 protein. Of about 180,000 distinct CDR3 sequences in the sample, more than 25% were seen once. Breast cancer patients provided tissue from their axillary draining lymph nodes. The specimen sequenced was axillary lymph node tissue. The receptors here all came from a female donor with breast cancer. Some clones in this sample may be carry-over from other donors' samples.

This clonotype was seen once. The junction differs from germline at one of its ends, possibly a read error. In DNA, the CDR3 is TGTGCCAGAAGCAGACAAGGGAGGGACACCGGGGAGCCGTTTTTT. Protein sequence: CARSRQGRDTGEPFF. The chain recombines TRBV19 with TRBJ2-2, with D possibly being TRBD2 (7 bases). The CDR3 length is 15 residues. Germline CDR1 LNHDA, CDR2 SQIVND (reference sequence).

This clonotype occurred many times. The V call is TRBV9, the J call TRBJ2-7, with TRBD2 identical over 8 bases. Germline CDR1 SGDLS, CDR2 YYNGEE. This CDR3 spans 15 amino acids. The junction had 7 bases not matched to a gene; V was cut back by 3 bases and J by 2 bases. The CDR3 nucleotides read TGTGCCAGCAGCGAGGGTAGCGGGGCCACCTACGAGCAGTACTTC. It translates to CASSEGSGATYEQYF.

The J gene is TRBJ1-2, the V gene TRBV28, with D tentatively TRBD1 (5 bases). Germline V gene sequence: CDR1 MDHEN, CDR2 SYDVKM. Trimming stripped 4 bases from V and 8 bases from J, with 17 bases between. The CDR3 is made up of 14 amino acids. The CDR3: CASSSQRTNGGYTF. The CDR3 region has the DNA TGTGCCAGCAGTTCCCAGAGGACAAACGGAGGCTACACCTTC.

This clonotype was found a few times. A much larger clone differs by one base, so this may be a read error. The chain joins TRBV6-1 to TRBJ1-5; D is perhaps TRBD1 (6 bases). The CDR3 has 15 residues. The V gene's germline CDR1 is MNHNS and CDR2 SASEGT. The CDR3 coding sequence is TGTGCCAGCAGTCAAGCTGGGGGGCCGCATCAGCCCCAGCATTTT. Its translation is CASSQAGGPHQPQHF.

Notes on this clonotype: A read error may be the cause here, since a much bigger clone is one base away. The chain carries TRBV28 and TRBJ2-3; 7 nucleotides align to TRBD1. Germline lookup yields CDR1 MDHEN and CDR2 SYDVKM. This CDR3 spans 17 amino acids. The CDR3 reads CAISLGSGTVSTDTQYF. The CDR3 coding sequence is TGTGCCATCAGTTTAGGTTCAGGGACAGTTAGCACAGATACGCAGTATTTT.

This clonotype was picked up a small number of times. CDR3 DNA: TGCAGCGTGTTAAGCGGGAGTAGCACAGATACGCAGTATTTT. This sequence encodes CSVLSGSSTDTQYF. V is TRBV29-1 and J is TRBJ2-3; TRBD2 matches at 8 bases. This CDR3 comprises 14 residues. J was trimmed by 0 bases and V by 6 bases; bases with no gene match: 5. The germline V gene encodes CDR1 SQVTM and CDR2 ANQGSEA.

This clonotype came up many times. The chain is built from TRBV24-1 and TRBJ2-5; unclear D gene. The CDR3 contains 16 residues. The V gene's germline CDR1 is KGHDR and CDR2 SFDVKD. Trimming removed 2 bases at V and 7 bases at J, with 19 bases between. CDR3 in amino acids: CATSDSARSTPLTQYF. The CDR3 DNA reads as TGTGCCACCAGTGATTCTGCTCGCAGCACCCCGCTGACCCAGTACTTC.

Comments on this clonotype: This clone may be a read error of a much larger clone one base away. This chain uses TRBV6-1 with TRBJ2-1; D call uncertain. V was cut by 6 bases and J by 0 bases, with 12 bases left in between. CDR1 and CDR2 (germline): MNHNS, SASEGT. The CDR3 loop spans 15 amino acids. The DNA of the CDR3 is TGTGCCAGCAGGCAGACTCAAAGCTCCTACAATGAGCAGTTCTTC. Amino acids: CASRQTQSSYNEQFF.

The chain recombines TRBV4-1 with TRBJ2-7; TRBD1 is a possible D gene (6 bases). V was pared by 7 bases and J by 0 bases, with 13 bases between. This CDR3 is built from 14 residues. Germline V gene sequence: CDR1 MGHRA, CDR2 YSYEKL. As DNA, the CDR3 is TGCGCCAGCAACGAGGGGGTCCTCTCCTACGAGCAGTACTTC. This sequence encodes CASNEGVLSYEQYF.

Concerning this clonotype: A read error may be the cause here, since a much bigger clone is one base away. This sequence joins TRBV20-1 and TRBJ1-2, with 9 bases identical to TRBD1. CDR3 size: 15 residues. The trim removed 4 bases at V and 4 bases at J, leaving 10 bases unmatched. Germline loops: CDR1 DFQATT, CDR2 SNEGSKA (reference sequence). The CDR3: CSAINRGQGTYGYTF. The CDR3 DNA sequence: TGCAGTGCTATTAACCGGGGACAGGGTACCTATGGCTACACCTTC.